Given below is one TCR beta chain in context. The data were taken from a study of shared clonotypes between healthy human individuals. Germline assignment: CDR1 MNHEY and CDR2 SMNVEV (reference sequence). V gave up 0 bases and J gave up 2 bases; unmatched junction bases: 7. The CDR3 has 16 residues. Naive CD8 cells comprised CD45RO-negative, CCR7-positively selected cells, excluding terminally differentiated effector memory CD45RA+ cells. This was a deep-level run. Assay: immunoSEQ multiplex PCR; the TCRdb copy retains only in-frame clones and omits some. Of roughly 1,800,000 clones listed, approximately 94% are singletons.

This receptor was identified in a man aged 18 to 35 in good health. The material sequenced was naive CD8+ T cells sorted from blood. The rearrangement links TRBV27 to TRBJ2-7, with 7 bases matching TRBD2. This CDR3 reads CASSLSWGTNTYEQYF. In nucleotides, the CDR3 is TGTGCCAGCAGTTTATCGTGGGGGACTAACACCTACGAGCAGTACTTC.